This T cell receptor (beta chain) originates from a study of Ad26.COV2.S vaccination and SARS-CoV-2 variants. Turning to this clone: Its specificity is unknown.

V lost 3 bases and J lost 0, with 11 bases in between. The CDR3 consists of 15 residues. The germline V gene has CDR1 LNHDA and CDR2 SQIVND (reference sequence). The table came from immunoSEQ multiplex PCR; TCRdb's copy has only in-frame clones and leaves some out. Here the sample spans roughly 380,000 clones, roughly 94% being singletons. Study-wide results and limits: Measurements of TCR breadth and depth may have given underestimates of the total T cell responses.

The chain uses TRBV19 and TRBJ1-2; D not certain. This material consisted of peripheral blood, taken after recovery from COVID-19. This receptor was taken from a human donor who had recovered from COVID-19. DNA for the CDR3: TGTGCCAGTAGTATCCAAACTGGGGCTAACTATGGCTACACCTTC. Translating gives CASSIQTGANYGYTF. Drawing the rest from reference TRBV19 and TRBJ1-2, the complete variable domain is DGGITQSPKYLFRKEGQNVTLSCEQNLNHDAMYWYRQDPGQGLRLIYYSQIVNDFQKGDIAEGYSVSREKKESFPLTVTSAQKNPTAFYLCASSIQTGANYGYTFGSGTRLTVV.